These 30 T cell receptor beta chains came from one sample sequenced in a study of cytomegalovirus exposure and HLA in healthy donors. Both 60 Vbeta primers and 13 Jbeta primers went into the PCR. Repertoires were generated with immunoSEQ multiplex PCR, while TCRdb's copy carries only in-frame clones and drops some. The table shows about 110,000 clones, with around 78% occurring only once. Sequencing was performed on PBMCs. The receptors shown here come from a young woman in good health and CMV-seronegative.

The rearrangement links TRBV28 to TRBJ2-7; the match to TRBD1 covers 7 bases. After removal of 4 bases from V and 2 bases from J, the junction contained 14 bases not matched to a gene. Germline V gene sequence: CDR1 MDHEN, CDR2 SYDVKM. The CDR3 is 17 amino acids. Here the CDR3 reads CASSYPFSGTETYEQYF. CDR3 sequence (DNA): TGTGCCAGCAGTTACCCCTTCTCCGGGACAGAGACCTACGAGCAGTACTTC.

The chain recombines TRBV6-5 with TRBJ1-1; 8 bases match TRBD1. The CDR3 is 12 residues long. The junction had 0 bases not matched to a gene; V was cut back by 5 bases and J by 4 bases. Germline V lookup: CDR1 MNHEY, CDR2 SVGAGI. This CDR3 reads CASSTGGTEAFF. As DNA, the CDR3 is TGTGCCAGCAGTACAGGGGGCACTGAAGCTTTCTTT.

V is TRBV6-5 and J is TRBJ2-7; 7 positions agree with TRBD1. CDR1 is MNHEY and CDR2 is SVGAGI in the germline V gene. V lost 2 bases, J lost 1 base, and 5 bases stayed unmatched. CDR3 size: 15 residues. The CDR3 DNA follows: TGTGCCAGCAGTTACCGCACAGGGGCGTCCTACGAGCAGTACTTC. This gives the protein CASSYRTGASYEQYF.

The chain combines TRBV19 with TRBJ2-7; maybe TRBD2 (5 bases). Between the trimmed V and J ends, which lost 3 bases and 2 bases, there was a span of 17 bases. The CDR3 length is 16 residues. Germline V lookup: CDR1 LNHDA, CDR2 SQIVND (reference sequence). CDR3 in amino acids: CASSIFAGPEPYEQYF. For the CDR3, the DNA is TGTGCCAGTAGTATTTTTGCGGGTCCCGAACCCTACGAGCAGTACTTC.

The rearrangement links TRBV4-1 to TRBJ1-6; D gene ambiguous. This CDR3 is built from 13 residues. Germline assignment: CDR1 MGHRA and CDR2 YSYEKL. V lost 3 bases and J lost 8, with 8 bases in between. The CDR3 DNA reads TGCGCCAGCAGCCAGAGTTCTGATTCACCCCTCCACTTT. Translation gives CASSQSSDSPLHF.

The chain has TRBV27 and TRBJ1-1, with D perhaps TRBD1 (6 bases). Trimming shortened V by 8 bases and J by 0 bases, and 10 bases separated the two germline ends. This CDR3 comprises 13 residues. Germline assignment: CDR1 MNHEY and CDR2 SMNVEV (reference sequence). CDR3 sequence (DNA): TGTGCCAGCCGGGACACCATGAACACTGAAGCTTTCTTT. Its protein is CASRDTMNTEAFF.

This chain uses TRBV4-1 with TRBJ1-5; TRBD1 matches 7 bases. Trimming cost V 1 base and J 5 bases; bases outside gene matches: 5. Germline CDR1 is MGHRA and CDR2 is YSYEKL. CDR3 length: 15 amino acids. CDR3 loop: CASSQGQGEDQPQHF. The DNA for the CDR3 is TGCGCCAGCAGCCAAGGACAGGGTGAGGATCAGCCCCAGCATTTT.

The chain links TRBV9 to TRBJ2-1; 7 nucleotides agree with TRBD2. Germline V CDR1 and CDR2: SGDLS, YYNGEE. The ends lost 5 bases at V and 7 bases at J; junction bases unmatched: 12. The CDR3 is 15 amino acids. In nucleotides, the CDR3 is TGTGCCAGCAGTGAGGGGTTGCGGGAGAGGAATGAGCAGTTCTTC. The encoded protein is CASSEGLRERNEQFF.

V and J are TRBV5-6 and TRBJ1-6; weak D call: TRBD1 (5 bases). Germline V gene data show CDR1 as SGHDT and CDR2 as YYEEEE. The CDR3 runs to 16 residues. The V and J ends lost 0 bases and 7 bases respectively, with 14 bases between them. This CDR3 reads CASSLVLGEVNSPLHF. CDR3 DNA sequence: TGTGCCAGCAGCTTGGTGTTAGGGGAAGTCAATTCACCCCTCCACTTT. Filled out from reference TRBV5-6 and TRBJ1-6, the complete variable domain reads DAGVTQSPTHLIKTRGQQVTLRCSPKSGHDTVSWYQQALGQGPQFIFQYYEEEERQRGNFPDRFSGHQFPNYSSELNVNALLLGDSALYLCASSLVLGEVNSPLHFGNGTRLTVT.

This chain links TRBV4-1 with TRBJ2-4, with TRBD2 as a possible D gene (6 bases). The germline gives CDR1 MGHRA, CDR2 YSYEKL. V shed 1 base and J shed 6 bases, with 16 bases lying between them. The CDR3 consists of 16 residues. CDR3 sequence: CASSQVGGEPGNIQYF. In DNA, the CDR3 is TGCGCCAGCAGCCAAGTAGGAGGGGAGCCAGGAAACATTCAGTACTTC.

The chain carries TRBV21-1 and TRBJ2-5; the table's D call, TRBD2, has no DNA check behind it. TRBV21-1 is deemed a pseudogene. This CDR3 comprises 15 residues. The CDR3 loop reads CASSKTGTSQETQYF. The CDR3 DNA reads as TGTGCCAGCAGCAAAACCGGGACTTCTCAAGAGACCCAGTACTTC.

Turning to this clone: The same CDR3 also results from other DNA sequences found in this sample. This chain uses TRBV10-3 with TRBJ2-1; the D gene is possibly TRBD1 (6 bases). CDR1 is ENHRY, CDR2 SYGVKD, per germline. CDR3 size: 12 residues. Trimming took off 3 bases at V and 7 bases at J, with 7 bases between the two ends. CDR3 nucleotides: TGTGCCATCAGTGAAAGGGGGAATGAGCAGTTCTTC. This codes for CAISERGNEQFF.

This clone was seen more than once but under ten times. This sequence joins TRBV5-4 and TRBJ2-7, with D perhaps TRBD1 (6 bases). This CDR3 has 16 amino acids. CDR1 is SGHNT, CDR2 YYREEE, per germline (reference sequence). The V gene lost 0 bases and the J gene lost 6 bases, with 19 bases spanning the gap. The DNA for the CDR3 is TGTGCCAGCAGCTTGGAAGGGGTCAGGGGTAACCGCGAGCAGTACTTC. Residues: CASSLEGVRGNREQYF.

The chain joins TRBV7-6 to TRBJ2-1; D uncertain. In germline, CDR1 is SGHVS, CDR2 FNYEAQ. The CDR3 consists of 18 residues. Trimming left V 2 bases short and J 2 bases short, with 19 bases between. The CDR3, as DNA: TGTGCCAGCAGCTTAACATCGCCAGGTCGCTTGCCCTACAATGAGCAGTTCTTC. Its translation is CASSLTSPGRLPYNEQFF.

The genes are TRBV28 and TRBJ1-4; unclear D gene. V lost 6 bases to trimming and J lost 8 bases, with 16 bases between them. Germline V lookup: CDR1 MDHEN, CDR2 SYDVKM. The CDR3 consists of 14 residues. CDR3 bases: TGTGCCAGCAGCAGCCTTGGACTCCTCGAAAAACTGTTTTTT. This gives the protein CASSSLGLLEKLFF.

This chain joins TRBV28 and TRBJ1-5, with TRBD1 identical over 8 bases. J was trimmed by 0 bases and V by 8 bases; bases with no gene match: 9. The CDR3 has 16 amino acids. CDR1 is MDHEN and CDR2 is SYDVKM in the germline V gene. The CDR3 is CASLDREWYSNQPQHF. CDR3 nucleotide sequence: TGTGCCAGCCTGGACAGGGAGTGGTATAGCAATCAGCCCCAGCATTTT.

The chain combines TRBV4-1 with TRBJ2-7, with TRBD2 matching 7 bases. Looked up from germline, CDR1 is MGHRA and CDR2 is YSYEKL. This CDR3 is 16 amino acids long. J was trimmed by 4 bases and V by 0 bases; bases with no gene match: 9. CDR3 loop: CASSQETGGEGYEQYF. CDR3 in DNA: TGCGCCAGCAGCCAAGAGACGGGGGGAGAGGGTTACGAGCAGTACTTC.

This clone was seen a few times. The chain carries TRBV27 and TRBJ2-2, with 11 bases aligning to TRBD2. The ends lost 6 bases at V and 7 bases at J; junction bases unmatched: 4. The CDR3 has 14 residues. CDR1 is MNHEY and CDR2 is SMNVEV in the germline V gene (reference sequence). DNA of the CDR3: TGTGCCAGCAGACTAGCGGGAGATGGCGGGGAGCTGTTTTTT. It specifies CASRLAGDGGELFF.

The genes are TRBV27 and TRBJ1-2; possibly TRBD1 for D (5 bases). This CDR3 comprises 13 residues. Germline V gene data show CDR1 as MNHEY and CDR2 as SMNVEV (reference sequence). V lost 6 bases, J lost 3 bases, and 11 bases lay in between. The CDR3 loop reads CASRPSRDYGYTF. CDR3 bases: TGTGCCAGCAGACCCAGCAGGGACTATGGCTACACCTTC.

The chain links TRBV9 to TRBJ1-2; perhaps TRBD1 as D (5 bases). Germline assignment: CDR1 SGDLS and CDR2 YYNGEE. The CDR3 loop spans 13 amino acids. Trimming pared 4 bases from V and 4 bases from J, leaving 11 bases between. In nucleotides, the CDR3 is TGTGCCAGCAGCCCGGGACTCACCTATGGCTACACCTTC. Its protein is CASSPGLTYGYTF.

The V gene is TRBV28, the J gene TRBJ2-7; 7 nucleotides align to TRBD2. Germline loops: CDR1 MDHEN, CDR2 SYDVKM. There are 15 residues in the CDR3. The J segment lost 2 bases and the V segment lost 7 bases, leaving 11 bases of the junction unmatched. CDR3 in DNA: TGTGCCAGCACCAGGCGACTAGCCCCCGCCTACGAGCAGTACTTC. The encoded protein is CASTRRLAPAYEQYF.

The chain recombines TRBV7-9 with TRBJ2-1; 8 bases agree with TRBD2. Germline CDR1 is SEHNR and CDR2 is FQNEAQ (reference sequence). The CDR3 runs to 15 residues. V trimming: 3 bases; J trimming: 3 bases; junction bases outside the gene matches: 4. CDR3 loop: CASSLVAGIYNEQFF. The CDR3 DNA is TGTGCCAGCAGCTTGGTAGCGGGGATCTACAATGAGCAGTTCTTC.

The chain recombines TRBV28 with TRBJ2-7, with 7 bases matching TRBD2. The CDR3 contains 15 residues. The germline V gene has CDR1 MDHEN and CDR2 SYDVKM. V shed 5 bases, J shed 2 bases, and the junction held 9 bases outside the gene matches. The CDR3 sequence is CASSPTWAGAYEQYF. For the CDR3, the DNA is TGTGCCAGCAGTCCGACATGGGCGGGAGCCTACGAGCAGTACTTC.

This sequence joins TRBV27 and TRBJ1-2; 7 bases are shared with TRBD1. The germline V gene has CDR1 MNHEY and CDR2 SMNVEV (reference sequence). V dropped 5 bases and J dropped 3; count of bases not matched to a gene: 6. This CDR3 region has 14 residues. The CDR3 DNA reads TGTGCCAGCAGTCCCGTCGACAGGGACTATGGCTACACCTTC. It specifies CASSPVDRDYGYTF.

The chain combines TRBV10-2 with TRBJ1-4; a weak D match, TRBD1 (5 bases). Per germline, CDR1 WSHSY and CDR2 SAAADI. There are 14 residues in the CDR3. V was clipped by 2 bases and J by 8 bases, with 12 bases between them. The CDR3 nucleotides are TGCGCCAGCAGTGAGATGCAGGGAGGGGAAAAACTGTTTTTT. This gives the protein CASSEMQGGEKLFF.

The chain combines TRBV7-6 with TRBJ2-1, with TRBD2 as a possible D gene (5 bases). With 2 bases removed from V and 6 bases from J, the gap between germline ends came to 5 bases. Germline loops: CDR1 SGHVS, CDR2 FNYEAQ. This CDR3 is 12 amino acids long. The CDR3 region is CASSLSGNEQFF. In DNA form, the CDR3 reads TGTGCCAGCAGCTTAAGCGGCAATGAGCAGTTCTTC.

The gene calls are TRBV7-8 and TRBJ1-6, with unresolved D. The CDR3 contains 15 residues. Germline CDR1 SGHVS, CDR2 FQNEAQ. V lost 1 base, J lost 7 bases, and 11 bases lay in between. The DNA for the CDR3 is TGTGCCAGCAGCTTAGAAGTAAGAGCGAATTCACCCCTCCACTTT. Its protein product is CASSLEVRANSPLHF.

This CDR3 reads CASSQRAGANYGYTF. CDR3 DNA: TGCGCCAGCAGCCAACGAGCGGGGGCGAACTATGGCTACACCTTC. The rearrangement joins TRBV4-3 to TRBJ1-2, with D perhaps TRBD1 (6 bases). Between the trimmed V and J ends, which lost 2 bases and 2 bases, there was a span of 12 bases. The CDR3 extends over 15 amino acids. CDR1 and CDR2 from the germline V gene are LGHNA and YSLEER.

Here the CDR3 DNA reads TGTGCCAGCAGCCAGCTGCAGCGGTCGAGGAACGAGCAGTACTTC. Protein product: CASSQLQRSRNEQYF. The V and J genes are TRBV14 and TRBJ2-7; weak D call: TRBD2 (5 bases). The CDR3 runs to 15 residues. V lost 3 bases and J lost 5, with 17 bases in between. Germline-derived CDR1 and CDR2 are SGHDN and FVKESK. The whole variable domain, filled in from reference TRBV14 and TRBJ2-7, reads EAGVTQFPSHSVIEKGQTVTLRCDPISGHDNLYWYRRVMGKEIKFLLHFVKESKQDESGMPNNRFLAERTGGTYSTLKVQPAELEDSGVYFCASSQLQRSRNEQYFGPGTRLTVT.

This sequence joins TRBV7-9 and TRBJ2-5; D unclear. V was pared by 4 bases and J by 9 bases, with 24 bases between. Germline CDR1 and CDR2: SEHNR and FQNEAQ (reference sequence). This CDR3 is built from 16 residues. CDR3 amino acids: CASSSSPRATESAQYF. CDR3 nucleotide sequence: TGTGCCAGCAGCTCTAGTCCCCGCGCGACTGAATCGGCCCAGTACTTC.